This entry lists 18 T cell receptor beta chains sequenced from one sample in a study of beta chain features in type 1 diabetes. What was sequenced were expressed TCRB transcripts, since all of the isolated RNA had been reverse transcribed. Assay used: immunoSEQ multiplex PCR; TCRdb lists only in-frame clones, some missing. The table lists 350,000 to 450,000 clones, around 13% of them singletons, with around 0.039% in the top ten. Sequencing used naive CD4+ T cells from blood. These receptor sequences come from a man younger than 40 in good health.

CDR3 amino acids: CASSLPGGIDTDTQYF. CDR3 DNA: TGCGCCAGCAGCTTGCCGGGGGGCATTGACACAGATACGCAGTATTTT. The genes are TRBV5-1 and TRBJ2-3; the D gene is possibly TRBD2 (7 bases). The germline CDR1 and CDR2 sequences are SGHRS and YFSETQ. The CDR3 length is 16 residues. V was clipped by 1 base and J by 2 bases, with 14 bases between them.

This clone has only a few counts. Distinct nucleotide sequences in the sample also encode this CDR3. This chain uses TRBV9 with TRBJ2-1; perhaps TRBD2 as D (6 bases). This CDR3 has 15 residues. Germline loops: CDR1 SGDLS, CDR2 YYNGEE. Trimming left V 2 bases short and J 0 bases short, with 9 bases between. CDR3 region: CASSVVGSSYNEQFF. In DNA form, the CDR3 reads TGTGCCAGCAGCGTGGTCGGGAGCTCCTACAATGAGCAGTTCTTC.

The J gene is TRBJ1-1, the V gene TRBV5-4, with unresolved D. V was cut by 4 bases and J by 1 base, with 8 bases left in between. The CDR3 has 13 residues. Germline V gives CDR1 SGHNT, CDR2 YYREEE (reference sequence). CDR3 in DNA: TGTGCCAGCAGCCTGACACCGAACACTGAAGCTTTCTTT. Translated, it gives CASSLTPNTEAFF.

The J gene is TRBJ1-5, the V gene TRBV30; D is unresolved. Germline CDR1 reads GTSNPN; CDR2 reads SVGIG (reference sequence). The ends were cut back, 2 bases at V and 7 bases at J, with 6 bases in the middle. This CDR3 region has 11 residues. DNA for the CDR3: TGTGCCTGGAGTTTGGGGCAGCCCCAGCATTTT. Its translation: CAWSLGQPQHF.

The V and J genes are TRBV4-3 and TRBJ1-2; 7 bases agree with TRBD1. Trimming at V came to 4 bases and at J to 8 bases, leaving 19 bases not matched to a gene. Germline V lookup: CDR1 LGHNA, CDR2 YSLEER. This CDR3 spans 17 amino acids. This CDR3 reads CASSLTGTAKTIGGYTF. In nucleotides, the CDR3 is TGCGCCAGCAGCCTGACGGGGACAGCGAAAACAATCGGCGGCTACACCTTC.

This clone came up a few times. The chain employs TRBV27 and TRBJ2-5, with TRBD2 matching over 9 bases. Germline values: CDR1 MNHEY, CDR2 SMNVEV (reference sequence). V trimming: 2 bases; J trimming: 5 bases; junction bases outside the gene matches: 0. There are 13 residues in the CDR3. CDR3 region: CASSLAGGETQYF. The CDR3, as DNA: TGTGCCAGCAGTTTAGCGGGAGGGGAGACCCAGTACTTC.

This clone was seen only a few times. The genes are TRBV6-6 and TRBJ2-7, with D maybe TRBD1 (7 bases). The V end lost 7 bases, the J end lost 7 bases, and 23 bases lay between the germline ends. The CDR3 has 15 amino acids. Germline V lookup: CDR1 MNHNY, CDR2 SVGAGI (reference sequence). The CDR3 sequence: CASTSGGQEGREQYF. Written as DNA, the CDR3 is TGTGCCAGCACCAGTGGCGGACAGGAGGGTAGGGAGCAGTACTTC.

This clone has more than one count but fewer than ten. V usage is TRBV15 and J usage is TRBJ1-1; D is ambiguous. The germline V and J ends were trimmed by 4 bases and 5 bases, with 11 bases remaining between them. Germline CDR1 reads LNHNV; CDR2 reads YYDKDF (reference sequence). The length of the CDR3 is 13 residues. Written as DNA, the CDR3 is TGTGCCACCAGCATTCAAAGGGTAACTGAAGCTTTCTTT. This codes for CATSIQRVTEAFF.

The V gene is TRBV29-1, the J gene TRBJ2-2; TRBD1 is a possible D gene (6 bases). The CDR3 has 14 amino acids. CDR1 is SQVTM and CDR2 is ANQGSEA in the germline V gene. Trimming shortened V by 3 bases and J by 5 bases, and 13 bases separated the two germline ends. The CDR3 coding sequence is TGCAGCGTTGACGCCACAGGGATAACCGGGGAGCTGTTTTTT. Translation: CSVDATGITGELFF.

This clone was seen a few times. The CDR3 sequence is CASSQDGAGGLIETQYF. CDR3 sequence (DNA): TGCGCCAGCAGCCAAGACGGCGCGGGCGGTTTGATCGAGACCCAGTACTTC. The chain is built from TRBV4-3 and TRBJ2-5, with D maybe TRBD2 (5 bases). This CDR3 is 17 amino acids long. Germline V gives CDR1 LGHNA, CDR2 YSLEER. V was trimmed by 0 bases and J by 5 bases, leaving 19 bases between them.

Remarks on this clone: The same CDR3 also results from other DNA sequences found in this sample. J is TRBJ2-3 and V is TRBV7-2, with D possibly being TRBD2 (5 bases). The CDR3 runs to 14 residues. The ends were cut back, 4 bases at V and 0 bases at J, with 8 bases in the middle. Germline lookup yields CDR1 SGHTA and CDR2 FQGNSA. The CDR3 loop reads CASSSRTSTDTQYF. The CDR3 region has the DNA TGTGCCAGCAGCTCGCGGACTAGCACAGATACGCAGTATTTT.

This chain joins TRBV5-4 and TRBJ2-1; 7 bases map to TRBD1. The CDR3 runs 16 residues. V was clipped by 4 bases and J by 6 bases; unmatched bases: 13. Germline loops: CDR1 SGHNT, CDR2 YYREEE (reference sequence). CDR3 in amino acids: CASSPAELTGRNEQFF. CDR3 bases: TGTGCCAGCAGCCCGGCGGAACTGACAGGGCGCAATGAGCAGTTCTTC.

This clone occurred a few times. The CDR3 DNA sequence: TGTGCCAGCACCCGGGAGGGGGCTGGGGCCAACGTCCTGACTTTC. Its translation is CASTREGAGANVLTF. The gene calls are TRBV9 and TRBJ2-6; 8 nucleotides align to TRBD2. Germline V gene lookup returns CDR1 SGDLS and CDR2 YYNGEE. After removal of 6 bases from V and 2 bases from J, the junction contained 4 bases not matched to a gene. The CDR3 has 15 residues.

This clone was found a few times. This same CDR3 is encoded by further DNA sequences in the sample. The chain has TRBV29-1 and TRBJ2-3; no clear D. The CDR3 contains 11 residues. The V end was cut by 4 bases, the J end by 6 bases, with 8 bases between. Germline V CDR1 and CDR2: SQVTM, ANQGSEA. The CDR3 reads CSVVGIDTQYF. The CDR3, as DNA: TGCAGCGTTGTCGGAATTGATACGCAGTATTTT.

This clone showed up just a few times. This chain joins TRBV15 and TRBJ1-2; no clear D gene. Germline CDR1 and CDR2: LNHNV and YYDKDF (reference sequence). CDR3 length equals 13 residues. V lost 3 bases and J 2 bases, leaving 7 bases between the germline ends. CDR3 region: CATSSLRNYGYTF. The DNA of the CDR3 is TGTGCCACCAGCAGCCTGAGGAACTATGGCTACACCTTC.

This clone was observed a few times. The gene calls are TRBV5-1 and TRBJ2-7, with D hard to call. The CDR3 has 15 amino acids. Trimming took 0 bases from V and 0 from J, leaving 10 bases between them. Germline values: CDR1 SGHRS, CDR2 YFSETQ. The CDR3 DNA reads TGCGCCAGCAGCTTGGCCGAAGCGCACTCCTACGAGCAGTACTTC. Encoded protein: CASSLAEAHSYEQYF.

This clone was observed a few times. The chain uses TRBV6-1 and TRBJ1-4, with D unresolved. In germline, CDR1 is MNHNS, CDR2 SASEGT. The germline V and J ends were trimmed by 4 bases and 2 bases, with 11 bases remaining between them. CDR3 length equals 15 residues. CDR3: CASSGALGTNEKLFF. CDR3 DNA: TGTGCCAGCAGTGGGGCCCTGGGTACTAATGAAAAACTGTTTTTT.

This clone appeared a few times. V and J are TRBV29-1 and TRBJ1-1; TRBD1 agrees at 8 bases. The length of the CDR3 is 13 residues. V lost 5 bases to trimming and J lost 4 bases; unmatched junction nucleotides: 6. Per germline, CDR1 SQVTM and CDR2 ANQGSEA. CDR3 sequence reads: CSVTGQEGTEAFF. CDR3 DNA sequence: TGCAGCGTTACGGGACAGGAGGGCACTGAAGCTTTCTTT.